This TCR beta chain was captured in a study of vaccination effects on CD4 cells after COVID-19. There are a few counts of this clone. Its antigen is as yet unknown. Study results and caveats: From healthy vaccinees, only 1 of 255 vaccine-induced clones also reacted to common cold coronaviruses. Late after vaccination, infection- and vaccine-induced clones showed marked clonal contraction.

The repertoire was sequenced with immunoSEQ multiplex PCR; TCRdb's copy has only in-frame clones and lacks some. Of roughly 31,000 clones listed, 70% were seen once; the top ten hold under 4%. The CDR3 has 15 residues. V lost 3 bases and J 0 bases, leaving 11 bases between the germline ends. Germline-derived CDR1 and CDR2 are SSHAT and FNYEAQ (reference sequence). The culture ran for 10 days before CD4+ T cells were isolated. This clonotype originated in a human donor who received a COVID-19 vaccine. The chain links TRBV7-7 to TRBJ2-5; tentative D call: TRBD1 (5 bases). Sequencing used CD4+ T cells from PBMCs cultured without peptide, obtained before COVID-19 vaccination. CDR3 coding DNA: TGTGCCAGCAGCTTCGGCAGGGTTTACCAAGAGACCCAGTACTTC. The encoded protein is CASSFGRVYQETQYF.